This T cell receptor (beta chain) came from a study of TET2 disruption in CD19-targeted CAR T cells. Method: immunoSEQ multiplex PCR; TCRdb's copy keeps in-frame clones and lacks some. In total, the table holds around 780 clones. Its frequency marks this clone as large. As to treatment: autologous CTL019 cells: CD19 CAR with 4-1BB and CD3 zeta domains. The receptor was isolated from a man in his 70s with chronic lymphocytic leukemia. The source was peripheral blood, collected from a patient treated with CD19 CAR T cells.

The CDR3 DNA, read in part, is TGTGCCAGCACCCTAGGACAGGGGACAGATACG. It specifies CASTLGQGTDT. The full CDR3 protein reads CASTLGQGTDTQYF. The chain employs TRBV2 and TRBJ2-3; 9 nucleotides line up with TRBD1. Read data end 3 residues before the CDR3 end; the end is taken from the germline J gene. The CDR3 length is 14 residues. V lost 7 bases and J lost 3; bases outside the gene matches: 5. Germline V lookup: CDR1 SNHLY, CDR2 FYNNEI.